This T cell receptor beta chain comes out of a study of response to subunit inactivated influenza vaccine. Study outcomes and limitations: Authors suggested each seasonal flu vaccination may recruit only limited numbers of new T cells.

This clonotype turned up a few times. Antigen: not known. TCRdb re-called the RT-PCR reads with MiXCR, one entry per CDR3 protein. The repertoire has about 530,000 distinct CDR3 sequences, 10% to 15% of them found once; the top ten carry 10% to 15%. V lost 1 base to trimming and J lost 3 bases, with 19 bases between them. Germline V gene lookup returns CDR1 LNHNV and CDR2 YYDKDF (reference sequence). This CDR3 is 18 amino acids long. The chain carries TRBV15 and TRBJ1-5, with D unresolved. This clonotype originated in a man aged 45 to 65 who received an inactivated influenza vaccine. The sample here was PBMCs from blood, taken roughly 6 weeks after vaccination. The CDR3 nucleotides read TGTGCCACCAGCAGAGGGACCCGGATTTTATACCCCAATCAGCCCCAGCATTTT. This sequence encodes CATSRGTRILYPNQPQHF.